This TCR beta chain was profiled in a study of control samples from healthy donors and cancer patients. Germline CDR1 is SGHTA and CDR2 is FQGTGA. V was clipped by 2 bases and J by 1 base, with 8 bases between them. The CDR3 is made up of 14 amino acids. Here immunoSEQ multiplex PCR was the method, and the copy in TCRdb shows in-frame clones only, minus some. The data contain 52,000 or so clones, 85% to 95% of them singletons. The sequence came from a man aged 30-40 years in good health. This chain uses TRBV7-3 with TRBJ1-1, with D hard to call. The specimen was blood. The CDR3 is CASSLYPGNTEAFF. For the CDR3, the DNA is TGTGCCAGCAGCTTATATCCGGGGAACACTGAAGCTTTCTTT.